Shown below are 2 T cell receptor beta chains from a single sample sequenced in a study of CD8+CD57+ T cells in acquired aplastic anemia. Genomic DNA provided the template from which TCR beta VDJ and CDR3 profiles were obtained. TCRdb ran MiXCR on the reads and lists one entry per CDR3 protein. The table has under 500,000 distinct CDR3 sequences, around 30% seen once. Patients chosen for sequencing had shown CD8+CD57+ cell expansion by flow cytometry. The source material was sorted CD4+, CD8+, or CD8+CD57+ T cells (not recorded which) from PBMCs. Receptors were obtained from a human donor with aplastic anemia.

This clonotype came up many times. The gene calls are TRBV29-1 and TRBJ2-7, with 7 positions matching TRBD1. This CDR3 spans 14 amino acids. After removal of 6 bases from V and 0 bases from J, the junction contained 8 bases not matched to a gene. The V gene's germline CDR1 is SQVTM and CDR2 ANQGSEA. Here the CDR3 DNA reads TGCAGCGTCAAAAACAGGGGTAGCTCCTACGAGCAGTACTTC. Encoded protein: CSVKNRGSSYEQYF.

This chain joins TRBV6-5 and TRBJ2-2; TRBD2 matches 10 bases. From germline, CDR1 is MNHEY and CDR2 SVGAGI. The CDR3 covers 14 residues. Germline trimming cut 4 bases from V and 8 bases from J; bases unmatched to any gene: 4. The CDR3 reads CASSSGTSAGELFF. The CDR3 DNA follows: TGTGCCAGCAGTTCAGGGACTAGCGCAGGGGAGCTGTTTTTT.